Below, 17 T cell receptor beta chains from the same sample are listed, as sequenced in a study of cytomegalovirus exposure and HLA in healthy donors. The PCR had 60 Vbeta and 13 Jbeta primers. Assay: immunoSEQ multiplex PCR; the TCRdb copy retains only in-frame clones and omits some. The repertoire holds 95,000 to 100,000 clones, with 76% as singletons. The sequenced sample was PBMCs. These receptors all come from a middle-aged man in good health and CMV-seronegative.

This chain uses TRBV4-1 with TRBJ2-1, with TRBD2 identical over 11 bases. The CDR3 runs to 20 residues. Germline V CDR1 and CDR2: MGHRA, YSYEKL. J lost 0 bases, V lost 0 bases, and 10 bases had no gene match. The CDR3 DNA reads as TGCGCCAGCAGCCAAGATATGACTAGCGGGACCTTGAGCTCCTACAATGAGCAGTTCTTC. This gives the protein CASSQDMTSGTLSSYNEQFF.

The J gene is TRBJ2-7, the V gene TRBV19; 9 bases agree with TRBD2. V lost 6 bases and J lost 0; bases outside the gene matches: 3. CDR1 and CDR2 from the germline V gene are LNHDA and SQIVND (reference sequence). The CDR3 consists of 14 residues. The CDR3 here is CASRTSGSSYEQYF. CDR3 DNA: TGTGCCAGTAGGACTAGCGGCAGCTCCTACGAGCAGTACTTC.

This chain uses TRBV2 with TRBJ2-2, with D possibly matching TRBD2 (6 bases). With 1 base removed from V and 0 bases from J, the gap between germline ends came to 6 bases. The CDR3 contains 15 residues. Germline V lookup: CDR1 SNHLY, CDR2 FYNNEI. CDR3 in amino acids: CASSEGLANTGELFF. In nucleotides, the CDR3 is TGTGCCAGCAGTGAAGGACTAGCGAACACCGGGGAGCTGTTTTTT.

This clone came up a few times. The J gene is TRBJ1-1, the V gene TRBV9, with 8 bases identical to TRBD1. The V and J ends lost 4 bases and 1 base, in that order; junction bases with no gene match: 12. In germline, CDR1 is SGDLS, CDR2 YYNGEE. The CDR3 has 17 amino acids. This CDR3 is CASSSRQGPGSNTEAFF. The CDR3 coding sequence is TGTGCCAGCAGCTCTCGACAGGGGCCGGGTTCGAACACTGAAGCTTTCTTT.

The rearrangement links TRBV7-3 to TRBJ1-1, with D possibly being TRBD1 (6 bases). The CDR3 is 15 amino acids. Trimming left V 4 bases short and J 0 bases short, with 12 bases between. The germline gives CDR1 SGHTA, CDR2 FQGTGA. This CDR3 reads CASSSWTAMNTEAFF. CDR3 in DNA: TGTGCCAGCAGCTCATGGACAGCCATGAACACTGAAGCTTTCTTT.

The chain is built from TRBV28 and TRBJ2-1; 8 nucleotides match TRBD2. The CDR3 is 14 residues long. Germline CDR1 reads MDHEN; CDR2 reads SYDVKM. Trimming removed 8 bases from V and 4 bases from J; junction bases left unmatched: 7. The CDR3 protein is CASGGLVGYNEQFF. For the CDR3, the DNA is TGTGCCAGCGGGGGACTAGTGGGTTACAATGAGCAGTTCTTC.

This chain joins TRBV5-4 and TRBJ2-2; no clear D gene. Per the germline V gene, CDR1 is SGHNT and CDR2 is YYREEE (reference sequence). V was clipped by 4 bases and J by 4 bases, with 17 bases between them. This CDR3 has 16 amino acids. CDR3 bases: TGTGCCAGCAGCCGAGAGAATCCGCTCCTCACCGGGGAGCTGTTTTTT. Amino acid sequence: CASSRENPLLTGELFF.

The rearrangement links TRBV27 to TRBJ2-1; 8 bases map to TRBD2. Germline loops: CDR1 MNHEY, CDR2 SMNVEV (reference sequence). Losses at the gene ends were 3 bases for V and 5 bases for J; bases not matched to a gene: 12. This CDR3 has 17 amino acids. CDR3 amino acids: CASSFRAGGHLDNEQFF. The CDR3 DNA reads TGTGCCAGCAGTTTTCGTGCGGGAGGTCACCTCGACAATGAGCAGTTCTTC.

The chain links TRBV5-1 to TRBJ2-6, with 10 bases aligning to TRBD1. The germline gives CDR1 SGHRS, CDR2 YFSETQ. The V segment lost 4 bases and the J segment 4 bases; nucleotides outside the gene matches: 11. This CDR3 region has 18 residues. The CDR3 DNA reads TGCGCCAGCAGCCTCTACCGGGACAGGGGTTCCGGGGCCAACGTCCTGACTTTC. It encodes CASSLYRDRGSGANVLTF.

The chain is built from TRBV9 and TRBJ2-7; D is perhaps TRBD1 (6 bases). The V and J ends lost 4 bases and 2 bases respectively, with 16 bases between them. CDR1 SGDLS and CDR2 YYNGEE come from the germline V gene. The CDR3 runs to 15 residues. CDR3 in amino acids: CASSLRDTSAYEQYF. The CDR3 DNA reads TGTGCCAGCAGCCTCCGGGACACCTCGGCCTACGAGCAGTACTTC.

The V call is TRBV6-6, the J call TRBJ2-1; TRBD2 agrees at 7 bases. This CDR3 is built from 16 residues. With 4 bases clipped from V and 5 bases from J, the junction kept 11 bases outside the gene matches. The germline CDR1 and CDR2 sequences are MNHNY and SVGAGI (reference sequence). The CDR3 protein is CASSFVLWGGNNEQFF. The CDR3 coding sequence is TGTGCCAGCAGTTTTGTTTTGTGGGGGGGAAACAATGAGCAGTTCTTC.

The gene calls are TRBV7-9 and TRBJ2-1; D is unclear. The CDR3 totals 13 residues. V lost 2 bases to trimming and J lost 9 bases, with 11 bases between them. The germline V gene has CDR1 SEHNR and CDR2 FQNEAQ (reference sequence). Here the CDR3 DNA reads TGTGCCAGCAGCTTACGCCCAACCGGTGAGCAGTTCTTC. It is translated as CASSLRPTGEQFF.

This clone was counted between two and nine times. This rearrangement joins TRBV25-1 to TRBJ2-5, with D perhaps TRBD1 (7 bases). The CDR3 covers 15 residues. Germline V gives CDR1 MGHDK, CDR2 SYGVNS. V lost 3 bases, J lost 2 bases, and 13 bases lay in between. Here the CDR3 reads CASSEYPGGQETQYF. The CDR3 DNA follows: TGTGCCAGCAGTGAGTACCCAGGGGGGCAAGAGACCCAGTACTTC.

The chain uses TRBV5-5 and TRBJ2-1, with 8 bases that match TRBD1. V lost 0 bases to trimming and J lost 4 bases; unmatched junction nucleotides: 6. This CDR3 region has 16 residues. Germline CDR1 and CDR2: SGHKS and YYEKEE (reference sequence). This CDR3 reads CASSLEWGQVYNEQFF. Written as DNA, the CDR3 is TGTGCCAGCAGCTTGGAGTGGGGACAGGTATACAATGAGCAGTTCTTC.

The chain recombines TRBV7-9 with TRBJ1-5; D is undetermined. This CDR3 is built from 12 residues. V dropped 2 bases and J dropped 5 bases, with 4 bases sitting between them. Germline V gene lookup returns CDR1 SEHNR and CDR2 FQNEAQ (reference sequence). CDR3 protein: CASSLYYQPQHF. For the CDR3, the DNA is TGTGCCAGCAGCTTATATTATCAGCCCCAGCATTTT.

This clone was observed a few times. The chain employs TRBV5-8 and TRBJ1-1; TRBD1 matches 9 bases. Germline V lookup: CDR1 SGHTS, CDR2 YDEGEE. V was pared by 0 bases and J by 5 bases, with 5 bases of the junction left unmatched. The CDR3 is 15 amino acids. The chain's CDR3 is CASSLGTGDMTEAFF. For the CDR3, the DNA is TGTGCCAGCAGCTTGGGGACAGGGGATATGACTGAAGCTTTCTTT.

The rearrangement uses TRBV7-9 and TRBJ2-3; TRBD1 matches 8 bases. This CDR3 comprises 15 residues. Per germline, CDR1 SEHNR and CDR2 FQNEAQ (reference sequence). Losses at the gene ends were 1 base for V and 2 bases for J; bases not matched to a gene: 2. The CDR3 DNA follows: TGTGCCAGCAGCTTAGGACAGGGGTTCACAGATACGCAGTATTTT. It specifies CASSLGQGFTDTQYF.